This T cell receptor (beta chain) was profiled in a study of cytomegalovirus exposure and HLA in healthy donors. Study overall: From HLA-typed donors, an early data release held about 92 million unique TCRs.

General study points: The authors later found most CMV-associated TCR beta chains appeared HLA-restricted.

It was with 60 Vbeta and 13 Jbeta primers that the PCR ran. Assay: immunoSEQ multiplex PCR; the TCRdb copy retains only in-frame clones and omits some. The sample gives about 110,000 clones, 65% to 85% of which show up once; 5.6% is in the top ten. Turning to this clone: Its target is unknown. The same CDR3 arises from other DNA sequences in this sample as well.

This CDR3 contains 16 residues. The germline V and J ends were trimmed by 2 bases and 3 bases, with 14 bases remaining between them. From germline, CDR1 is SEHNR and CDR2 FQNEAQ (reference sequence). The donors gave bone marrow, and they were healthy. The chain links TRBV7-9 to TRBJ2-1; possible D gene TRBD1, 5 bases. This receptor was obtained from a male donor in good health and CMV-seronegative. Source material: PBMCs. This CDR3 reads CASSLSTGSYYNEQFF. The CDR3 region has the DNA TGTGCCAGCAGCTTATCCACAGGTTCCTACTACAATGAGCAGTTCTTC.